Below, 15 T cell receptor beta chains from the same sample are listed, as sequenced in a study of beta chain features in type 1 diabetes. The sequenced template was cDNA made from the entire isolated RNA. Produced via immunoSEQ multiplex PCR; TCRdb's table is partial and in-frame only. The sample holds 300,000 to 450,000 clones, around a fifth seen once. The specimen was naive CD4+ T cells from blood. Receptors were obtained from a young woman in good health.

The J gene is TRBJ2-3, the V gene TRBV30, with unresolved D. Germline-derived CDR1 and CDR2 are GTSNPN and SVGIG (reference sequence). Trimming removed 0 bases at V and 5 bases at J, with 9 bases between. This CDR3 spans 13 amino acids. CDR3 sequence reads: CAWSVPLVDTQYF. The CDR3 DNA follows: TGTGCCTGGAGTGTACCCCTAGTAGATACGCAGTATTTT.

About this clone: The same CDR3 can be traced to other DNA sequences in this sample. This chain uses TRBV5-1 with TRBJ2-7; tentative D call: TRBD2 (6 bases). CDR1 is SGHRS and CDR2 is YFSETQ in the germline V gene. This CDR3 is built from 14 residues. Trimming pared 2 bases from V and 3 bases from J, leaving 12 bases between. The DNA of the CDR3 is TGCGCCAGCAGCTTCGGAGGGTCCCTCTACGAGCAGTACTTC. This sequence encodes CASSFGGSLYEQYF.

This chain connects TRBV6-5 to TRBJ1-1, with TRBD1 identical over 9 bases. J gave up 1 base and V 7 bases, and 7 bases lay outside the gene matches. The CDR3 runs 15 residues. The germline V gene has CDR1 MNHEY and CDR2 SVGAGI. The CDR3 bases are TGTGCCAGCATCGGGACAGGGTGGGGGAACACTGAAGCTTTCTTT. Amino acid sequence: CASIGTGWGNTEAFF.

The CDR3 here is CASSPYRDEGAAFF. The CDR3 nucleotides are TGTGCCAGCTCACCATACAGGGACGAAGGCGCCGCTTTCTTT. The chain joins TRBV18 to TRBJ1-1; a possible D gene is TRBD1 (6 bases). From germline, CDR1 is KGHSH and CDR2 LQKENI. This CDR3 is built from 14 residues. Trimming cost V 2 bases and J 11 bases, with 18 bases left between them.

The chain links TRBV30 to TRBJ2-5, with D hard to call. The CDR3 covers 13 residues. V shed 0 bases and J shed 1 base, with 6 bases lying between them. CDR1 GTSNPN and CDR2 SVGIG come from the germline V gene (reference sequence). The DNA for the CDR3 is TGTGCCTGGAGTGTGCCAGTCCAAGAGACCCAGTACTTC. Protein: CAWSVPVQETQYF.

The chain links TRBV9 to TRBJ2-3; TRBD2 aligns across 11 bases. The CDR3 totals 17 residues. CDR1 is SGDLS, CDR2 YYNGEE, per germline. V was clipped by 4 bases and J by 3 bases; unmatched bases: 10. CDR3 sequence: CASSRGALAGGTDTQYF. CDR3 nucleotide sequence: TGTGCCAGCAGCAGGGGGGCCCTAGCGGGGGGAACAGATACGCAGTATTTT.

The chain carries TRBV18 and TRBJ1-1, with D perhaps matching TRBD1 (6 bases). The CDR3 is 13 residues long. In germline, CDR1 is KGHSH, CDR2 LQKENI. The V gene lost 2 bases and the J gene lost 4 bases, with 8 bases spanning the gap. In DNA, the CDR3 is TGTGCCAGCTCACCAGGGGGCCCCACTGAAGCTTTCTTT. Its protein is CASSPGGPTEAFF.

This chain uses TRBV30 with TRBJ1-1, with 8 bases that match TRBD1. Germline V CDR1 and CDR2: GTSNPN, SVGIG (reference sequence). This CDR3 has 12 amino acids. The trim removed 8 bases at V and 1 base at J, leaving 3 bases unmatched. The CDR3 protein is CALTGANTEAFF. The CDR3, as DNA: TGTGCCCTGACAGGGGCGAACACTGAAGCTTTCTTT.

This clone was found a few times. This sequence joins TRBV5-1 and TRBJ2-5; D gene unclear. From germline, CDR1 is SGHRS and CDR2 YFSETQ. Trimming took 6 bases from V and 5 from J, leaving 11 bases between them. This CDR3 has 12 residues. The CDR3 loop reads CASTRPGETQYF. The CDR3 coding sequence is TGCGCCAGCACAAGACCCGGGGAGACCCAGTACTTC.

The chain employs TRBV18 and TRBJ2-3, with D unclear. In germline, CDR1 is KGHSH, CDR2 LQKENI. Trimming cost V 3 bases and J 8 bases, with 12 bases left between them. The CDR3 runs 13 residues. The DNA for the CDR3 is TGTGCCAGCTCACCTATAGCAGCCGGTACGCAGTATTTT. Its translation is CASSPIAAGTQYF.

In this sample, this clone turned up once. The J gene is TRBJ2-3, the V gene TRBV7-8; 9 nucleotides agree with TRBD2. The germline V gene encodes CDR1 SGHVS and CDR2 FQNEAQ. This CDR3 region has 14 residues. With V trimmed by 0 bases and J by 6 bases, 1 base remained unmatched. CDR3 in DNA: TGTGCCAGCAGCTTAGCGCGGGGGGGTGATACGCAGTATTTT. Translating gives CASSLARGGDTQYF.

This chain connects TRBV7-2 to TRBJ2-3; weak D call: TRBD2 (6 bases). Trimming pared 5 bases from V and 6 bases from J, leaving 21 bases between. This CDR3 region has 16 residues. From germline, CDR1 is SGHTA and CDR2 FQGNSA. CDR3 sequence: CASSRWTTRAGDTQYF. The CDR3 region has the DNA TGTGCCAGCAGCCGCTGGACTACACGAGCTGGGGATACGCAGTATTTT.

In this sample, this clone turned up a few times. The chain combines TRBV30 with TRBJ2-1, with a weak D call TRBD2 (5 bases). Germline V gene data show CDR1 as GTSNPN and CDR2 as SVGIG (reference sequence). V was cut by 3 bases and J by 2 bases, with 17 bases left in between. The CDR3 runs 16 residues. The CDR3 DNA sequence: TGTGCCTGGAGCCGAGTTGGGAGTAGAGCCTACAATGAGCAGTTCTTC. Translated, it gives CAWSRVGSRAYNEQFF.

This clone was observed a handful of times. This chain links TRBV5-4 with TRBJ2-1, with 9 bases lining up with TRBD2. The CDR3 length is 16 residues. Germline loops: CDR1 SGHNT, CDR2 YYREEE (reference sequence). V shed 5 bases and J 10 bases; nucleotides not matched to a gene: 16. The CDR3 sequence is CASRLDASGTLREQFF. The CDR3 DNA reads as TGTGCCAGCAGGCTTGATGCTAGCGGGACACTCAGGGAGCAGTTCTTC.

This clone was counted between two and nine times. The chain couples TRBV6-5 to TRBJ2-5; 10 nucleotides align to TRBD2. CDR1 and CDR2 from the germline V gene are MNHEY and SVGAGI. V shed 2 bases and J 4 bases; nucleotides not matched to a gene: 7. The CDR3 covers 16 residues. The DNA of the CDR3 is TGTGCCAGCAGTTACGCGGAGCGGGGGGGCATAGAGACCCAGTACTTC. It translates to CASSYAERGGIETQYF.